This TCR beta chain originates from a study of blood T cell repertoires in COVID-19 (TCRdb year 2020). Looking at the study overall: Collaborator samples came from the United States, Italy and Spain and covered acute and convalescent phases of COVID-19. The material from the prospective study consisted of cDNA or gDNA derived from T cells, B-cell-depleted T cells, or PBMCs. The dataset comprised deeply sampled blood TCRbeta repertoires from subjects exposed to, actively infected with, or recovered from COVID-19. The repertoires were released in a freely available public database intended as a resource for research on the immune response to SARS-CoV-2. The samples were drawn from the first 160 participants of the ongoing ImmuneRACE study and from under 1,500 subjects provided by 6 global collaborators. The sample metadata nearly always contained a de-identified subject ID, COVID-19 status, age in years and sex. Where HLA class I and class II types were available, the types were taken from metadata supplied by the sample provider, not from assay-based typing.

Broader findings and caveats from the paper: Clinical and demographic metadata were provided uncurated, with the amount varying by source and participant.

Notes on this clone: There is no known antigen for this receptor. Base qualities are missing; no much larger clone stands one base away.

The immunoSEQ Assay, a bias-controlled multiplex PCR, was used to amplify TCRbeta CDR3 regions from genomic DNA. From the authors' description of their analysis: The number of nucleated cells in each sample was estimated by amplification of reference gene primers within the assay. Sequence reads were collapsed and filtered to measure the absolute abundance of every unique TCRbeta CDR3 rearrangement. Productive Simpson clonality was computed per sample as the square root of Simpson's diversity index over productive rearrangements. TCRdb took over this immuneACCESS table, retaining in-frame rearrangements with V and J assigned. Such tables are incomplete; in checked studies, under half of the missing clones stem from an unresolved V gene, and the remainder is unexplained. The DNA was the basis for D and trimming; V, J and clone size are from that table. The sample data list 35,000 to 50,000 clones, and around 88% of these were observed just once. The top ten clonotypes cover over 5% of the sample.

Collaborating institutions collected whole blood in K2EDTA tubes following their own protocols. For TCRbeta analysis, collaborators shipped samples as frozen whole blood, isolated PBMCs, or DNA extracted from either of those sample types. The V end gives up 3 bases and the J end 0 bases, leaving 4 bases in the junction not matched to a gene. The germline V gene (reference sequence) specifies SGHKS as CDR1 and YYEKEE as CDR2. The CDR3 sequence holds 15 residues, the cysteine and phenylalanine included. The sequence is cut down to CDR3 DNA, 45 bases in frame from base 1. This receptor was identified in a woman over 75 with acute or convalescent COVID-19. Recombination joined TRBV5-5 with TRBJ1-1, and TRBD1 matches 8 of the central bases. Material: peripheral blood. The DNA sequence follows: TGTGCCAGCAGCTCCCAGGGGGCGATGAACACTGAAGCTTTCTTT. Its translation is CASSSQGAMNTEAFF.